Following are 21 T cell receptor beta chains from one sample sequenced in a study of shared clonotypes between healthy human individuals (dated by TCRdb to between 2020 and 2021). Receptor amplification or capture employed the immunoSEQ multiplex PCR assay. This is the immuneACCESS table as TCRdb keeps it, with only in-frame sequences that have V and J called. A part of the clones is gone; compared with another copy, unresolved V genes explain less than half, and the rest is unexplained. The table for this sample lists a few million clones; 85% to 95% of them were counted only once. The ten largest make up 0.37% of the sample. Sequences were obtained from naive CD4+ T cells from PBMCs. The sample's cell subset or site, from its label and the paper: CD45RA+ positively selected. Every receptor here comes from a man between 18 and 35 years old in good health. Some clones in this sample may be carry-over from other donors' samples.

This chain uses TRBV6-1 with TRBJ2-3, with 9 bases lining up with TRBD2. Germline V CDR1 and CDR2: MNHNS, SASEGT. This CDR3 is 17 amino acids long. The V segment lost 2 bases and the J segment 6 bases; nucleotides outside the gene matches: 12. As DNA, the CDR3 is TGTGCCAGCAGTGAATTGCCGGCTAGCGGGATAGTGGATACGCAGTATTTT. Amino acid sequence: CASSELPASGIVDTQYF.

The rearrangement links TRBV5-1 to TRBJ2-2, with 7 bases fitting TRBD2. This CDR3 has 15 residues. J was trimmed by 1 base and V by 5 bases; bases with no gene match: 5. Germline lookup yields CDR1 SGHRS and CDR2 YFSETQ. The CDR3 reads CASSWEGGNTGELFF. The CDR3 DNA is TGCGCCAGCAGTTGGGAGGGCGGGAACACCGGGGAGCTGTTTTTT.

The J gene is TRBJ2-1, the V gene TRBV7-2; 8 nucleotides match TRBD2. J gave up 9 bases and V 5 bases, and 12 bases lay outside the gene matches. In germline, CDR1 is SGHTA, CDR2 FQGNSA. This CDR3 region has 15 residues. Here the CDR3 DNA reads TGTGCCAGCAGCAGAGAAGCGGGAGTTCGTATTGAGCAGTTCTTC. Residues: CASSREAGVRIEQFF.

The rearrangement joins TRBV4-3 to TRBJ1-2; maybe TRBD1 (5 bases). The V end lost 0 bases, the J end lost 4 bases, and 15 bases lay between the germline ends. CDR1 is LGHNA and CDR2 is YSLEER in the germline V gene. This CDR3 comprises 16 residues. The CDR3 DNA is TGCGCCAGCAGCCAAGAGGGAGCAGGGCTGGGCTATGGCTACACCTTC. This sequence encodes CASSQEGAGLGYGYTF.

This chain joins TRBV5-1 and TRBJ2-7; TRBD2 matches at 11 bases. With V trimmed by 7 bases and J by 3 bases, 12 bases remained unmatched. Germline V lookup: CDR1 SGHRS, CDR2 YFSETQ. The CDR3 is 16 residues long. CDR3 amino acids: CASRTTGTSGFYEQYF. Here the CDR3 DNA reads TGCGCCAGCCGAACTACCGGGACTAGCGGTTTCTACGAGCAGTACTTC. Based on the CDR3 plus reference TRBV5-1 and TRBJ2-7, the full variable domain is KAGVTQTPRYLIKTRGQQVTLSCSPISGHRSVSWYQQTPGQGLQFLFEYFSETQRNKGNFPGRFSGRQFSNSRSEMNVSTLELGDSALYLCASRTTGTSGFYEQYFGPGTRLTVT.

CDR3 nucleotide sequence: TGTGCCAGCAGGGGGAGGACTAGCGGGATCAATGAGCAGTTCTTC. Its translation is CASRGRTSGINEQFF. The chain recombines TRBV27 with TRBJ2-1; 12 nucleotides align to TRBD2. Germline V gene sequence: CDR1 MNHEY, CDR2 SMNVEV (reference sequence). With 6 bases clipped from V and 6 bases from J, the junction kept 6 bases outside the gene matches. This CDR3 has 15 amino acids.

The chain recombines TRBV6-5 with TRBJ2-3; a possible D gene is TRBD1 (6 bases). Germline V gene lookup returns CDR1 MNHEY and CDR2 SVGAGI. V was trimmed by 4 bases and J by 5 bases, leaving 16 bases between them. The CDR3 has 15 residues. CDR3 sequence: CASSSSAGARDTQYF. The CDR3, as DNA: TGTGCCAGCAGTTCATCAGCAGGGGCGAGAGATACGCAGTATTTT.

CDR3 loop: CASSQESQGGRNYGYTF. The CDR3 DNA reads as TGTGCCAGCAGCCAAGAGTCCCAGGGCGGGCGGAACTATGGCTACACCTTC. V usage is TRBV4-2 and J usage is TRBJ1-2; possible D gene TRBD1, 5 bases. V lost 0 bases, J lost 2 bases, and 16 bases lay in between. CDR3 length equals 17 residues. Germline-derived CDR1 and CDR2 are LGHNA and YNFKEQ.

The genes are TRBV28 and TRBJ1-5, with TRBD1 matching over 8 bases. The junction had 7 bases not matched to a gene; V was cut back by 3 bases and J by 6 bases. The CDR3 is 15 residues long. The V gene's germline CDR1 is MDHEN and CDR2 SYDVKM. The CDR3 DNA sequence: TGTGCCAGCAGTTTCAGCACCAGGGGGCGTCAGCCCCAGCATTTT. Amino acid sequence: CASSFSTRGRQPQHF. Supplemented by reference TRBV28 and TRBJ1-5, the full variable domain reads DVKVTQSSRYLVKRTGEKVFLECVQDMDHENMFWYRQDPGLGLRLIYFSYDVKMKEKGDIPEGYSVSREKKERFSLILESASTNQTSMYLCASSFSTRGRQPQHFGDGTRLSIL.

This clone occurred once. The rearrangement uses TRBV7-7 and TRBJ2-5; TRBD1 matches 7 bases. Trimming took 6 bases from V and 5 from J; bases not matched to a gene: 6. Germline-derived CDR1 and CDR2 are SSHAT and FNYEAQ (reference sequence). The CDR3 has 13 residues. The chain's CDR3 is CASSHDRVETQYF. The CDR3 coding sequence is TGTGCCAGCAGTCATGACAGGGTGGAGACCCAGTACTTC.

The gene calls are TRBV13 and TRBJ1-1, with D unclear. Germline values: CDR1 PRHDT, CDR2 FYEKMQ (reference sequence). CDR3 length: 13 residues. The V gene lost 5 bases and the J gene lost 5 bases, with 12 bases spanning the gap. The CDR3 loop is CASSIRGKTEAFF. In nucleotides, the CDR3 is TGTGCCAGCAGCATCCGGGGAAAGACTGAAGCTTTCTTT.

DNA of the CDR3: TGTGCCAGCAGTTTACTTCGTCGGGGATCAGATACGCAGTATTTT. It translates to CASSLLRRGSDTQYF. V usage is TRBV28 and J usage is TRBJ2-3, with D possibly being TRBD2 (5 bases). Deletions cut 2 bases from V and 4 bases from J, with 13 bases between. The CDR3 has 15 residues. Germline V CDR1 and CDR2: MDHEN, SYDVKM.

The chain couples TRBV18 to TRBJ1-2; tentatively, D is TRBD1 (5 bases). The CDR3 covers 14 residues. Germline CDR1 is KGHSH and CDR2 is LQKENI. The V end was cut by 3 bases, the J end by 8 bases, with 16 bases between. The CDR3 region is CASSPMGEEKGYTF. CDR3 coding DNA: TGTGCCAGCTCACCGATGGGGGAAGAGAAAGGCTACACCTTC. Full variable domain (rest looked up from reference TRBV18 and TRBJ1-2): NAGVMQNPRHLVRRRGQEARLRCSPMKGHSHVYWYRQLPEEGLKFMVYLQKENIIDESGMPKERFSAEFPKEGPSILRIQQVVRGDSAAYFCASSPMGEEKGYTFGSGTRLTVV.

The rearrangement uses TRBV18 and TRBJ2-1, with TRBD2 matching over 14 bases. With 5 bases clipped from V and 7 bases from J, the junction kept 4 bases outside the gene matches. The CDR3 has 15 residues. Germline assignment: CDR1 KGHSH and CDR2 LQKENI. The CDR3 reads CASSSGLAGVNEQFF. The CDR3 DNA reads TGTGCCAGCTCATCGGGACTAGCGGGAGTTAATGAGCAGTTCTTC.

The chain employs TRBV11-2 and TRBJ2-7, with D perhaps matching TRBD2 (5 bases). Germline CDR1 is SGHAT and CDR2 is FQNNGV. The germline V and J ends were trimmed by 6 bases and 3 bases, with 12 bases remaining between them. This CDR3 spans 13 amino acids. The CDR3 loop reads CASREARFYEQYF. The CDR3 region has the DNA TGTGCCAGCAGGGAGGCTCGGTTCTACGAGCAGTACTTC. Full variable domain (outside the CDR3, taken from reference TRBV11-2 and TRBJ2-7): EAGVAQSPRYKIIEKRQSVAFWCNPISGHATLYWYQQILGQGPKLLIQFQNNGVVDDSQLPKDRFSAERLKGVDSTLKIQPAKLEDSAVYLCASREARFYEQYFGPGTRLTVT.

The chain joins TRBV5-1 to TRBJ2-1, with a weak D call TRBD1 (6 bases). Trimming took 4 bases from V and 2 from J, leaving 13 bases between them. CDR1 is SGHRS and CDR2 is YFSETQ in the germline V gene. This CDR3 region has 15 residues. The CDR3 is CASSPQGITYNEQFF. The CDR3 nucleotides read TGCGCCAGCAGCCCGCAGGGGATCACCTACAATGAGCAGTTCTTC.

This clone appeared a few times. CDR3 sequence (DNA): TGTGCCAGCAGCAAAGGGCATGGCTACACCTTC. This translates into CASSKGHGYTF. The chain is built from TRBV2 and TRBJ1-2; unclear D gene. The CDR3 sequence is 11 residues long. V lost 6 bases and J 6 bases, leaving 8 bases between the germline ends. Germline values: CDR1 SNHLY, CDR2 FYNNEI.

This chain uses TRBV5-1 with TRBJ1-5; D gene unclear. Trimming cost V 0 bases and J 1 base, with 11 bases left between them. From germline, CDR1 is SGHRS and CDR2 YFSETQ. The CDR3 extends over 16 amino acids. CDR3 region: CASSLGETRSNQPQHF. As DNA, the CDR3 is TGCGCCAGCAGCTTGGGCGAAACCCGGAGCAATCAGCCCCAGCATTTT. Complete variable domain (other parts from reference TRBV5-1 and TRBJ1-5): KAGVTQTPRYLIKTRGQQVTLSCSPISGHRSVSWYQQTPGQGLQFLFEYFSETQRNKGNFPGRFSGRQFSNSRSEMNVSTLELGDSALYLCASSLGETRSNQPQHFGDGTRLSIL.

The V gene is TRBV11-2, the J gene TRBJ2-3; D unresolved. The CDR3 covers 14 residues. The ends were cut back, 5 bases at V and 2 bases at J, with 11 bases in the middle. Germline V CDR1 and CDR2: SGHAT, FQNNGV. CDR3 amino acids: CASSPRTFTDTQYF. DNA of the CDR3: TGTGCCAGCAGCCCTAGGACCTTCACAGATACGCAGTATTTT.

This chain uses TRBV9 with TRBJ1-1; no definite D call. Trimming took 2 bases from V and 1 from J, leaving 12 bases between them. This CDR3 is built from 15 residues. Germline V lookup: CDR1 SGDLS, CDR2 YYNGEE. CDR3 coding DNA: TGTGCCAGCAGCGTTGACACCGAAACGAACACTGAAGCTTTCTTT. Amino acids: CASSVDTETNTEAFF. Looking up the rest from reference TRBV9 and TRBJ1-1 gives the full variable domain: DSGVTQTPKHLITATGQRVTLRCSPRSGDLSVYWYQQSLDQGLQFLIQYYNGEERAKGNILERFSAQQFPDLHSELNLSSLELGDSALYFCASSVDTETNTEAFFGQGTRLTVV.

The J gene is TRBJ2-1, the V gene TRBV9; 14 nucleotides line up with TRBD2. V lost 4 bases, J lost 5 bases, and 8 bases stayed unmatched. This CDR3 is built from 17 residues. Germline loops: CDR1 SGDLS, CDR2 YYNGEE. CDR3 amino acids: CASSSGLAGAWDNEQFF. CDR3 sequence (DNA): TGTGCCAGCAGCTCGGGACTAGCGGGAGCTTGGGACAATGAGCAGTTCTTC.